This TCR beta chain was documented in a study of cytomegalovirus exposure and HLA in healthy donors. The donors were healthy bone marrow donors. The V end lost 2 bases, the J end lost 9 bases, and 15 bases lay between the germline ends. The CDR3 sequence is 14 residues long. Germline lookup yields CDR1 MGHRA and CDR2 YSYEKL. Note on this clone: Its antigen is as yet unknown.

Study-wide findings and caveats: A link between a missense DCLRE1C variant and TCR beta V- and J-gene trimming emerged from a later analysis. Differences between HLA loci emerged in a later analysis of TCR association rates, with DRB1 most and HLA-C fewest. The study recorded over 150 TCR beta chains that were cytomegalovirus-associated.

60 Vbeta and 13 Jbeta primers were used in PCR. The protocol was immunoSEQ multiplex PCR, while the TCRdb copy is restricted to in-frame clones and leaves out a portion. This table holds approximately 120,000 clones, roughly three quarters found once. The sequence derives from a man under 40 in good health and CMV-seronegative. Material: PBMCs. This sequence joins TRBV4-1 and TRBJ2-3; D is perhaps TRBD1 (6 bases). The CDR3 loop reads CASSQSGGPGTQYF. The CDR3 coding sequence is TGCGCCAGCAGCCAAAGTGGGGGCCCGGGGACGCAGTATTTT.